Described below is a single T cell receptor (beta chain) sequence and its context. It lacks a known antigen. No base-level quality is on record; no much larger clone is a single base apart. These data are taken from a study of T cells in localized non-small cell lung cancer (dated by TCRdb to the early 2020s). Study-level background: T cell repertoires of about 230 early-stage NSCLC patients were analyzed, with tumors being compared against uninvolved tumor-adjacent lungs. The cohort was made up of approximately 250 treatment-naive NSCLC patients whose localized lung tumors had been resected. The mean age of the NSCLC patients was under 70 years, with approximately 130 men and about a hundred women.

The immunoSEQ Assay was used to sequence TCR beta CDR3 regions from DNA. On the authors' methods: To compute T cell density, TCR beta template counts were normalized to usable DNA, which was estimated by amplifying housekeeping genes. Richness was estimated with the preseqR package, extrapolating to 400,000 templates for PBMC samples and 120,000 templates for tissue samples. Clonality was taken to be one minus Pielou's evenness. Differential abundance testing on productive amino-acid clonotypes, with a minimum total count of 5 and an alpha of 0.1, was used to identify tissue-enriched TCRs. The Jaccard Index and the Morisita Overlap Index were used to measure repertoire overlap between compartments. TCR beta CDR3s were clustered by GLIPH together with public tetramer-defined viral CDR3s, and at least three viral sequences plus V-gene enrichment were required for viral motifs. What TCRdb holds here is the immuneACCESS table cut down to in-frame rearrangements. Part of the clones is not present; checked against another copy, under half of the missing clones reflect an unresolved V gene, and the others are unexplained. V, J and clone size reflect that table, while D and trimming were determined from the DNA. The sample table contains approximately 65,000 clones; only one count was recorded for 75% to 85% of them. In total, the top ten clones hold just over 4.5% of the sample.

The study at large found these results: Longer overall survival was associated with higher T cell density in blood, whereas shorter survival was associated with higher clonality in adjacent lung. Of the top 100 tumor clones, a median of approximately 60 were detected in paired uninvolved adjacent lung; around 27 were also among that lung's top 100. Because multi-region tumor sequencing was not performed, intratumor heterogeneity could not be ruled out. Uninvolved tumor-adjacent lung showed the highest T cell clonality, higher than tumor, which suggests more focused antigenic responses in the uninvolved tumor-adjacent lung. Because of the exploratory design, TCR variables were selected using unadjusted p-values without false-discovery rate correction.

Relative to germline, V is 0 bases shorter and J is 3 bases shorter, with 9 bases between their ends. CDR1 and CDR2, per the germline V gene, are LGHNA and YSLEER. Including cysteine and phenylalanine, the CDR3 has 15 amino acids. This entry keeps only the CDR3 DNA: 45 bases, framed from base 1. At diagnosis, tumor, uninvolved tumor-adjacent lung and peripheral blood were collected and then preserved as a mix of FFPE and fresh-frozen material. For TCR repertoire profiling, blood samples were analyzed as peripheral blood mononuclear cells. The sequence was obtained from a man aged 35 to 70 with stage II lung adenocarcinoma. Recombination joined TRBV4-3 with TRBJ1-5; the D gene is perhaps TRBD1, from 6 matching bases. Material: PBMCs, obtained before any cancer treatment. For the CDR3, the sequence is CASSQDYRDNQPQHF. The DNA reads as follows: TGCGCCAGCAGCCAAGATTACAGGGACAATCAGCCCCAGCATTTT.